These 9 T cell receptor beta chains came from one sample sequenced in a study of CD8 T cells in Susac syndrome. When the RNA was reverse transcribed, random hexamers were used with an input of roughly 0.5 to 1 ug. Each CDR3 protein gets one entry after TCRdb re-called the immunoSEQ multiplex PCR reads with MiXCR. There are 160,000 or so distinct CDR3 sequences in the sample; about 95% occur only once, and about 0.15% lies in the top ten. What was sequenced was CD8+ T cells from PBMCs. These receptors were collected from a human donor with multiple sclerosis.

In this sample, this clonotype turned up a few times. The CDR3 sequence is CASSSGTDYGYTF. DNA of the CDR3: TGTGCCAGCAGTTCCGGGACGGACTATGGCTACACCTTC. This chain connects TRBV2 to TRBJ1-2, with a possible D match to TRBD1 (5 bases). The CDR3 runs 13 residues. The germline gives CDR1 SNHLY, CDR2 FYNNEI. V was cut by 5 bases and J by 3 bases, with 10 bases left in between.

The gene calls are TRBV28 and TRBJ2-7; D may be TRBD1 (5 bases). Germline V gene sequence: CDR1 MDHEN, CDR2 SYDVKM. V was pared by 7 bases and J by 3 bases, with 13 bases between. This CDR3 is 13 amino acids long. CDR3 DNA: TGTGCCAGCACTACCCCAGGGATCTACGAGCAGTACTTC. It encodes CASTTPGIYEQYF.

The rearrangement links TRBV12-3 or TRBV12-4 to TRBJ2-7; 8 bases match TRBD1. This CDR3 comprises 15 residues. J gave up 3 bases and V 3 bases, and 7 bases lay outside the gene matches. CDR3: CASSLDRVGFYEQYF. The CDR3 DNA sequence: TGTGCCAGCAGTTTGGACAGGGTGGGCTTCTACGAGCAGTACTTC.

The gene calls are TRBV12-3 or TRBV12-4 and TRBJ2-1; unclear D gene. The ends were cut back, 3 bases at V and 7 bases at J, with 13 bases in the middle. This CDR3 has 14 amino acids. The CDR3 loop is CASSLRPGGNEQFF. The CDR3 nucleotides read TGTGCCAGCAGTTTGAGGCCAGGCGGAAATGAGCAGTTCTTC.

The chain joins TRBV5-6 to TRBJ2-7; no reliable D call. Trimming left V 2 bases short and J 3 bases short, with 15 bases between. The CDR3 is made up of 15 amino acids. Germline CDR1 reads SGHDT; CDR2 reads YYEEEE. The CDR3 protein is CASSLGAGGIYEQYF. Written as DNA, the CDR3 is TGTGCCAGCAGCTTAGGTGCTGGCGGAATCTACGAGCAGTACTTC.

Here the CDR3 reads CASSVEPGLNQPQHF. The CDR3 DNA follows: TGTGCCAGCAGCGTAGAACCGGGACTCAATCAGCCCCAGCATTTT. The chain combines TRBV9 with TRBJ1-5, with D possibly TRBD1 on 5 matching bases. V gave up 0 bases and J gave up 3 bases, with 10 bases separating them. Germline V lookup: CDR1 SGDLS, CDR2 YYNGEE. The CDR3 extends over 15 amino acids.

This clonotype was counted a single time. The V gene is TRBV29-1, the J gene TRBJ2-7, with 8 bases identical to TRBD1. The germline V gene has CDR1 SQVTM and CDR2 ANQGSEA. The trim removed 2 bases at V and 6 bases at J, leaving 9 bases unmatched. The CDR3 length is 14 residues. CDR3 protein: CSVEFLGQGGEQYF. CDR3 bases: TGCAGCGTTGAATTCCTTGGACAGGGAGGCGAGCAGTACTTC.

The genes are TRBV18 and TRBJ1-2, with no clear D. CDR1 is KGHSH, CDR2 LQKENI, per germline. V was clipped by 0 bases and J by 4 bases, with 9 bases between them. The CDR3 is made up of 14 amino acids. The CDR3 bases are TGTGCCAGCTCACCACCCACAGAGAGCTATGGCTACACCTTC. It codes for CASSPPTESYGYTF.

The rearrangement joins TRBV12-3 or TRBV12-4 to TRBJ2-7; D is unclear. The CDR3 covers 13 residues. The ends were cut back, 6 bases at V and 5 bases at J, with 14 bases in the middle. In nucleotides, the CDR3 is TGTGCCAGCAGCCTGACTGTTTTGGACGAGCAGTACTTC. Its protein product is CASSLTVLDEQYF.